This T cell receptor beta chain was identified during a study of CD8 T cells in ankylosing spondylitis. MiXCR, run by TCRdb on the 5' RACE reads, gives a single entry per CDR3 protein. The repertoire consists of roughly 130,000 distinct CDR3 sequences, with 6.5% to 9% occurring once and the leading ten covering less than 15%. There are many counts of this clonotype. This receptor was identified in a male donor with ankylosing spondylitis or in good health (not recorded which). What was sequenced was blood, either unsorted or a sorted T cell fraction (not recorded which).

The DNA for the CDR3 is TGTGCCAGCAGTACCTACCTAGCGGGGGGGTCTAATGAGCAGTTCTTC. This codes for CASSTYLAGGSNEQFF. The J gene is TRBJ2-1, the V gene TRBV6-1, with 12 positions matching TRBD2. Trimming removed 5 bases from V and 7 bases from J; junction bases left unmatched: 9. The CDR3 has 16 residues. CDR1 is MNHNS, CDR2 SASEGT, per germline.